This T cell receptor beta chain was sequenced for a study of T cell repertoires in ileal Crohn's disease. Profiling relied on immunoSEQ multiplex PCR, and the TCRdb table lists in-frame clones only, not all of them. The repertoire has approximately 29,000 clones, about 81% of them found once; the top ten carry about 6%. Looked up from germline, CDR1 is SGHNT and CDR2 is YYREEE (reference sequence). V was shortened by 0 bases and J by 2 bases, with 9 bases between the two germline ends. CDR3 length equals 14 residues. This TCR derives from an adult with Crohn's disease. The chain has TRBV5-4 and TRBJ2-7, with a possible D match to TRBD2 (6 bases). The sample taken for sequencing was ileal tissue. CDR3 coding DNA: TGTGCCAGCAGCTTGGGGGGACTCCCCTACGAGCAGTACTTC. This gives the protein CASSLGGLPYEQYF.